This TCR beta chain stems from a study of T cell responses to AZD1222 COVID-19 vaccine. Overall study findings and caveats: It was only after the peak T cell response that any repertoires were sampled. A mostly white British donor set with more females was recruited, and clonal diversity was possibly underestimated.

The method was immunoSEQ multiplex PCR; TCRdb's version includes in-frame clones alone and lacks a portion of them. Of about 120,000 clones in the sample, nearly 90% were seen once. A note on this clone: As yet, its antigen is unknown. The sample carries other DNA sequences with the same CDR3.

The TCR comes from an adult in good health. Sequenced here: peripheral blood, sampled on day 0 of AZD1222 vaccination.

The CDR3: CASSLSRAEQYF. The DNA for the CDR3 is TGTGCCAGCAGTTTATCCCGGGCTGAGCAGTACTTC. V usage is TRBV28 and J usage is TRBJ2-7, with D uncertain. Deletions cut 1 base from V and 7 bases from J, with 8 bases between. The CDR3 contains 12 residues. The germline V gene has CDR1 MDHEN and CDR2 SYDVKM.